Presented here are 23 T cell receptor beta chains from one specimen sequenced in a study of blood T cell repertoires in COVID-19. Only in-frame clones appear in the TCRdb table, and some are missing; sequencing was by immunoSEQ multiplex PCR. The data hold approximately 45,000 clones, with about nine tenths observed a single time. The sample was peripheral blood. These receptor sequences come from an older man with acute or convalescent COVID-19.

CDR3 amino acids: CASGTGRWRNQPQHF. For the CDR3, the DNA is TGTGCCAGTGGTACAGGGAGGTGGCGCAATCAGCCCCAGCATTTT. The V call is TRBV19, the J call TRBJ1-5; D perhaps matches TRBD1 (6 bases). The germline CDR1 and CDR2 sequences are LNHDA and SQIVND (reference sequence). V was shortened by 8 bases and J by 2 bases, with 16 bases between the two germline ends. The CDR3 length is 15 residues.

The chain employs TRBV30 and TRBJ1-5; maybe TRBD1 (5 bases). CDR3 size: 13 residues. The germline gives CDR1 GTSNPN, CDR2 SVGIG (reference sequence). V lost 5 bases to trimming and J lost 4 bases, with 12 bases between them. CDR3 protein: CAWANQGNQPQHF. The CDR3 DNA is TGTGCCTGGGCAAATCAGGGAAATCAGCCCCAGCATTTT. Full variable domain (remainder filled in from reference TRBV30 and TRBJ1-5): SQTIHQWPATLVQPVGSPLSLECTVEGTSNPNLYWYRQAAGRGLQLLFYSVGIGQISSEVPQNLSASRPQDRQFILSSKKLLLSDSGFYLCAWANQGNQPQHFGDGTRLSIL.

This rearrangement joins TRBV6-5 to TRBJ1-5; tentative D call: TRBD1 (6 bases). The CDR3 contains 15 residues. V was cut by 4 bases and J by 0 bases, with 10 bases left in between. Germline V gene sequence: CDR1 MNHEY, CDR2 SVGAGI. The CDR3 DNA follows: TGTGCCAGCAGTTTGGACAGATATAGCAATCAGCCCCAGCATTTT. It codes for CASSLDRYSNQPQHF.

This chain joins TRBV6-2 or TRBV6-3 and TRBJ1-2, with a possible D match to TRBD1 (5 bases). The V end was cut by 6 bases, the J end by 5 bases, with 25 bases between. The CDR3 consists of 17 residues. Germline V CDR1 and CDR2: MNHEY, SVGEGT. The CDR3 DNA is TGTGCCAGCAGCCAACTGGGAGGGACGTTTTCCGCGTATGGCTACACCTTC. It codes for CASSQLGGTFSAYGYTF.

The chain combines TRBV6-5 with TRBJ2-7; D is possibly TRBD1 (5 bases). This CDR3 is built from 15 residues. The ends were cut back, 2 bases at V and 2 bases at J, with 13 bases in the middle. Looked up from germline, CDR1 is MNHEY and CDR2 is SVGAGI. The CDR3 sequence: CASSYRQGTTYEQYF. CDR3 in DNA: TGTGCCAGCAGTTACCGGCAGGGCACAACCTACGAGCAGTACTTC.

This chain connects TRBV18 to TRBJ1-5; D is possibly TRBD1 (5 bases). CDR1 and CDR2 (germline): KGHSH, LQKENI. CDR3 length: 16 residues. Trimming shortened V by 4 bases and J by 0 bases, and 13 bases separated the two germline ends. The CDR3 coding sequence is TGTGCCAGCTCACACGACAGCTTCTATAGCAATCAGCCCCAGCATTTT. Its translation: CASSHDSFYSNQPQHF.

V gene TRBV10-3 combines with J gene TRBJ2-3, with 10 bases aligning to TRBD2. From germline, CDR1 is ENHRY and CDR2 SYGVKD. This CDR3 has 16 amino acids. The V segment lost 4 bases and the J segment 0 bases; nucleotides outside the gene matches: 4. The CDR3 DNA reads TGTGCCATCAGTGGTACTAGCGGGGTAAGCACAGATACGCAGTATTTT. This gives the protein CAISGTSGVSTDTQYF.

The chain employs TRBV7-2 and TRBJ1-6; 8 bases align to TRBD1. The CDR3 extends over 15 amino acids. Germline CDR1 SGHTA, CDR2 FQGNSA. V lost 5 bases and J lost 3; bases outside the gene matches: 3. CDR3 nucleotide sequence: TGTGCCAGCAGCCTCGACAGGGGCTATAATTCACCCCTCCACTTT. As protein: CASSLDRGYNSPLHF.

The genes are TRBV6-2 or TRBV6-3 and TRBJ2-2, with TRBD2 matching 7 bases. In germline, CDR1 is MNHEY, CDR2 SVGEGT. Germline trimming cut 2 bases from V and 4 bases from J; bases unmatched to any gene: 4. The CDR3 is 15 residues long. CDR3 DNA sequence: TGTGCCAGCAGTTACGTCGCTAGCGGCACCGGGGAGCTGTTTTTT. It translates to CASSYVASGTGELFF.

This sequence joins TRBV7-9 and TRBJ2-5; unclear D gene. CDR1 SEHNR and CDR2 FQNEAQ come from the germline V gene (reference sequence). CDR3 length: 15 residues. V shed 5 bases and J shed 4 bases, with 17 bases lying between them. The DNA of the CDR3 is TGTGCCAGCAGCCCTTATCCGAGCGCTCCAGAGACCCAGTACTTC. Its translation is CASSPYPSAPETQYF.

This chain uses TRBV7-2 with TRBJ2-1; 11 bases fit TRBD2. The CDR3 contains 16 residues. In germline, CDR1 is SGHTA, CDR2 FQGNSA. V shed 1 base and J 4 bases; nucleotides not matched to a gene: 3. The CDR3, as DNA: TGTGCCAGCAGCTTAGTAGCGGGGGGGCCGTACAATGAGCAGTTCTTC. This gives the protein CASSLVAGGPYNEQFF.

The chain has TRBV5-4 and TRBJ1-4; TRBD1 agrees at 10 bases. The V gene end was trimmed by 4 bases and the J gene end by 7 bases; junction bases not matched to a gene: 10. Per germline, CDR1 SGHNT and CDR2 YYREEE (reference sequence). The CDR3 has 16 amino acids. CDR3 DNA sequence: TGTGCCAGCAGCCTATCGAGGACAGGGGGGGGTGAAAAACTGTTTTTT. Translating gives CASSLSRTGGGEKLFF.

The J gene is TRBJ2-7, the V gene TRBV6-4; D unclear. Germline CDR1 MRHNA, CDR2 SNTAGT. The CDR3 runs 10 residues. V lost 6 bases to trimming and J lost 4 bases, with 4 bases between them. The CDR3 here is CASSLYEQYF. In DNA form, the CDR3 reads TGTGCCAGCAGCCTTTACGAGCAGTACTTC.

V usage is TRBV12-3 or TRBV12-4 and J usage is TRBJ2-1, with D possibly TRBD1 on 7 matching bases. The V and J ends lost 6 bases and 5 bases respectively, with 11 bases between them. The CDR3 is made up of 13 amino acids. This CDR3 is CASSRGENNEQFF. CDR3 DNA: TGTGCCAGCAGCAGGGGGGAAAACAATGAGCAGTTCTTC.

The CDR3 protein is CALGGVNEKLFF. The CDR3 DNA reads TGTGCACTGGGTGGAGTTAATGAAAAACTGTTTTTT. This chain links TRBV6-5 with TRBJ1-4; D remains ambiguous. CDR1 is MNHEY, CDR2 SVGAGI, per germline. The CDR3 is 12 amino acids.

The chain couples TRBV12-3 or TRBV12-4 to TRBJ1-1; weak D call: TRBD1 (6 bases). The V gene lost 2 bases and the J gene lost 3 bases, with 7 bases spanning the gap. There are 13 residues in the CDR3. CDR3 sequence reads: CASSLYRDTEAFF. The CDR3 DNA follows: TGTGCCAGCAGTTTATACAGGGACACTGAAGCTTTCTTT.

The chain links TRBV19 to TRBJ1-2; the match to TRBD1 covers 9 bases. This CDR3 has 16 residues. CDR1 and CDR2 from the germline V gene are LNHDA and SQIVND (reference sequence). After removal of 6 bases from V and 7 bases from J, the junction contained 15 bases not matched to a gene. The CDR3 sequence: CASSGGDRVLSSGYTF. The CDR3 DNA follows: TGTGCCAGTAGCGGGGGGGACAGGGTGCTCTCCTCTGGCTACACCTTC.

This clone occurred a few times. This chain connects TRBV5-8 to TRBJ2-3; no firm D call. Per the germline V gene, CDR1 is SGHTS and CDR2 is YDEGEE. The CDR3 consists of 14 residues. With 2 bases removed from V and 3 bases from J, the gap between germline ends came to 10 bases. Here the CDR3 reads CASSFSTVTDTQYF. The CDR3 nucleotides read TGTGCCAGCAGCTTTAGTACAGTTACAGATACGCAGTATTTT.

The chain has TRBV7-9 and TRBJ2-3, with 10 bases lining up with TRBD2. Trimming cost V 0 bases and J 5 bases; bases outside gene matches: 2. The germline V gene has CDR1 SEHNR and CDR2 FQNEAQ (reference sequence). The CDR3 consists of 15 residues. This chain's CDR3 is CASSLALAGRDTQYF. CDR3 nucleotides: TGTGCCAGCAGCTTAGCACTAGCGGGGAGAGATACGCAGTATTTT.

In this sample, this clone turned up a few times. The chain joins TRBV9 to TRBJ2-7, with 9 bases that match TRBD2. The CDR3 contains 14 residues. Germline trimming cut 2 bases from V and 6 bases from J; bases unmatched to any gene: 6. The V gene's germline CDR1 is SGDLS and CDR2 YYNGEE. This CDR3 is CASSVSGGQGEQYF. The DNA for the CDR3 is TGTGCCAGCAGCGTCAGCGGGGGGCAGGGCGAGCAGTACTTC.

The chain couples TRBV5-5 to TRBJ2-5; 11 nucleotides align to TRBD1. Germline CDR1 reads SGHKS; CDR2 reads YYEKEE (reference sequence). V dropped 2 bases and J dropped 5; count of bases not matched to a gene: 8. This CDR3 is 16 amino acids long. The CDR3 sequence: CASSLGTGGKGETQYF. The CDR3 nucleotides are TGTGCCAGCAGCTTAGGGACAGGGGGGAAGGGGGAGACCCAGTACTTC.

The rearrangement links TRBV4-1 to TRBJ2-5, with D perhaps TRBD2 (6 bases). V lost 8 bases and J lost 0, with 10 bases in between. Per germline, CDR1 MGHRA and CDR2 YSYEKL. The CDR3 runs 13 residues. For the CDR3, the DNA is TGCGCCAGCCGAGGGACTGACCAAGAGACCCAGTACTTC. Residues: CASRGTDQETQYF.

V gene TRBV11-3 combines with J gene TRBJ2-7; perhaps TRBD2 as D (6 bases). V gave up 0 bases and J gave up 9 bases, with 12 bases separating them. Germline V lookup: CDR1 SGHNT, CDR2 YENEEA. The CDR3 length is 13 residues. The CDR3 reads CASSLDGGRMQYF. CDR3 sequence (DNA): TGTGCCAGCAGCTTAGACGGGGGTCGAATGCAGTACTTC.